This TCR beta chain was recovered during a study of T-cell reconstitution after alpha-beta-depleted transplantation in children. A TCRbeta library incorporating unique molecular identifiers was prepared. Using its own MiXCR run on the PCR reads, TCRdb lists one record per CDR3 protein. The sample carries fewer than 95,000 distinct CDR3 sequences, 9.5% to 15% recorded once. Trimming left V 0 bases short and J 3 bases short, with 13 bases between. The germline V gene encodes CDR1 SGHRS and CDR2 YFSETQ. There are 15 residues in the CDR3. Material: PBMCs from the stem cell graft donor, obtained from the stem cell graft. The source of this sequence is a human donor who donated a stem cell graft to a child with inherited bone marrow failure. V and J are TRBV5-1 and TRBJ2-7, with D perhaps matching TRBD1 (6 bases). The CDR3 region is CASSLARTDIYEQYF. The DNA for the CDR3 is TGCGCCAGCAGCTTGGCAAGGACAGATATCTACGAGCAGTACTTC.